A single sample is the source of the 3 T cell receptor beta chains below, sequenced in a study of Tregs in tolerant kidney transplant recipients. Generated by immunoSEQ multiplex PCR, the TCRdb table keeps only in-frame clones and is missing some. The top ten clones hold around 0.4% of a sample with under 45,000 clones, roughly 95% of them seen once. These receptors are not linked to any known antigen. The sample comprised Tregs from blood cultured with allogeneic cells. These receptors all come from a human donor in good health.

The rearrangement links TRBV6-6 to TRBJ2-7; 7 positions match TRBD1. The CDR3 runs 14 residues. Germline V gene data show CDR1 as MNHNY and CDR2 as SVGAGI (reference sequence). The trim removed 0 bases at V and 7 bases at J, leaving 6 bases unmatched. The CDR3 DNA sequence: TGTGCCAGCAGTTACTCGAGTGCCAGGGGGGAGCAGTACTTC. It encodes CASSYSSARGEQYF.

The chain combines TRBV19 with TRBJ2-5; possible D gene TRBD1, 5 bases. The germline CDR1 and CDR2 sequences are LNHDA and SQIVND (reference sequence). The CDR3 has 14 amino acids. V lost 3 bases to trimming and J lost 4 bases, with 12 bases between them. In nucleotides, the CDR3 is TGTGCCAGTAGTATTGTAGGGGCAAGAGAGACCCAGTACTTC. Its translation: CASSIVGARETQYF.

A few counts support this clone. The CDR3 sequence: CASRPDGGGILTEAFF. In nucleotides, the CDR3 is TGCGCCAGCAGGCCGGATGGAGGGGGTATTCTCACTGAAGCTTTCTTT. V gene TRBV5-1 combines with J gene TRBJ1-1; possible D gene TRBD1, 6 bases. V shed 5 bases and J shed 4 bases, with 21 bases lying between them. This CDR3 has 16 amino acids. Germline CDR1 reads SGHRS; CDR2 reads YFSETQ.